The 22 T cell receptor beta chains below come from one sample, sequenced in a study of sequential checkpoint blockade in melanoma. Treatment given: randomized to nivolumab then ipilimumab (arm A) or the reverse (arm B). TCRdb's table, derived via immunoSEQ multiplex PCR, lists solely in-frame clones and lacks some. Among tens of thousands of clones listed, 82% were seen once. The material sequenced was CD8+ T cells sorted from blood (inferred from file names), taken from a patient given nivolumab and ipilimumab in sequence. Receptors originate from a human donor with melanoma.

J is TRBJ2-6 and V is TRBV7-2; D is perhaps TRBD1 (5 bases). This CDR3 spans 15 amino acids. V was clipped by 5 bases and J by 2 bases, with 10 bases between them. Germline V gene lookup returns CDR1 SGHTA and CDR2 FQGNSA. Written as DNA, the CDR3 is TGTGCCAGCAGCCAAAGCAGGGCTGGGGCCAACGTCCTGACTTTC. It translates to CASSQSRAGANVLTF. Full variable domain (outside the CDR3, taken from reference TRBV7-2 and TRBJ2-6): GAGVSQSPSNKVTEKGKDVELRCDPISGHTALYWYRQSLGQGLEFLIYFQGNSAPDKSGLPSDRFSAERTGGSVSTLTIQRTQQEDSAVYLCASSQSRAGANVLTFGAGSRLTVL.

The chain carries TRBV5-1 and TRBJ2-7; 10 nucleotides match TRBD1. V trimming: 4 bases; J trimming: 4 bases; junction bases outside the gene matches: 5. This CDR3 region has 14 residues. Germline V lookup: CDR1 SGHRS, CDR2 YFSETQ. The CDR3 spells CASSPGQGLYEQYF. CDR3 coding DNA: TGCGCCAGCAGCCCGGGACAGGGGCTGTACGAGCAGTACTTC.

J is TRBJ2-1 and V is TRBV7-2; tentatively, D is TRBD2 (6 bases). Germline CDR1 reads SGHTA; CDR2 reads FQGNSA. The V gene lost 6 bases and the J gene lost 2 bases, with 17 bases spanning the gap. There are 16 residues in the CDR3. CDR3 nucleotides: TGTGCCAGCAGTCGACACATAGCGGTAGCCTACAATGAGCAGTTCTTC. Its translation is CASSRHIAVAYNEQFF.

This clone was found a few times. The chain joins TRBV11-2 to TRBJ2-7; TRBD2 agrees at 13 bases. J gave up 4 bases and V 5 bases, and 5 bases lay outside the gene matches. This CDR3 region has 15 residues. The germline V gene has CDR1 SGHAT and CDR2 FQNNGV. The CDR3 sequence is CASSPGLAGVYEQYF. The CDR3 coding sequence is TGTGCCAGCAGCCCCGGACTAGCGGGAGTGTACGAGCAGTACTTC.

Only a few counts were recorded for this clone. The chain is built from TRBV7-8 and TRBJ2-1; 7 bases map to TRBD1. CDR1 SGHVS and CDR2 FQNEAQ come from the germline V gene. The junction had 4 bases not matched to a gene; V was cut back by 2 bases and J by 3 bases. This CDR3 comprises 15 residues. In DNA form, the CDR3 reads TGTGCCAGCAGCTTAATAGGGACAGACTACAATGAGCAGTTCTTC. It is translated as CASSLIGTDYNEQFF.

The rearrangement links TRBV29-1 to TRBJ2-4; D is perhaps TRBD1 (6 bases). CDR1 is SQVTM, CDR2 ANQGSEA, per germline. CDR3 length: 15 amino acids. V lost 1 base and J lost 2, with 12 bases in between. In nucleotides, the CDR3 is TGCAGCGTTGAAGGGGGCAGGGGAACCAAAAACATTCAGTACTTC. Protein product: CSVEGGRGTKNIQYF.

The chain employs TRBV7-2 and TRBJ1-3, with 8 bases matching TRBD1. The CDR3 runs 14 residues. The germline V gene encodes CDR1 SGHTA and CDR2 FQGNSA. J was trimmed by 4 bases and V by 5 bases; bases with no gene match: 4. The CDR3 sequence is CASSEQGGGNTIYF. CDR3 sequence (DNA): TGTGCCAGCAGCGAACAGGGGGGAGGAAACACCATATATTTT.

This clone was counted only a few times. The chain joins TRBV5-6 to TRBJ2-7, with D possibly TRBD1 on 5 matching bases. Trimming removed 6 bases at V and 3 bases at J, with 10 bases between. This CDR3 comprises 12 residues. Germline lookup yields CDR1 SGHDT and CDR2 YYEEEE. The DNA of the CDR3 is TGTGCCAGCACCCTAGACAGCTACGAGCAGTACTTC. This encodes CASTLDSYEQYF. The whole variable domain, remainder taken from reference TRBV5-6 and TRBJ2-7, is DAGVTQSPTHLIKTRGQQVTLRCSPKSGHDTVSWYQQALGQGPQFIFQYYEEEERQRGNFPDRFSGHQFPNYSSELNVNALLLGDSALYLCASTLDSYEQYFGPGTRLTVT.

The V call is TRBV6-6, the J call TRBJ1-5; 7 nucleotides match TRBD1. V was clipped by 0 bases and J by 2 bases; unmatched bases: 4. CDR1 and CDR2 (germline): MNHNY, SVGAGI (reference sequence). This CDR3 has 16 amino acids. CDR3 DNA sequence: TGTGCCAGCAGTTACTCGGGACAGAAGGGCAATCAGCCCCAGCATTTT. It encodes CASSYSGQKGNQPQHF.

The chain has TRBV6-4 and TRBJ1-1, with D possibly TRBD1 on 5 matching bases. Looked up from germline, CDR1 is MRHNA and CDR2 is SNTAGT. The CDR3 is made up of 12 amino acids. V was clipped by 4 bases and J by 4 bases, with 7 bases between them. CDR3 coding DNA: TGTGCCAGCAGTGGGGGGGGCACTGAAGCTTTCTTT. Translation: CASSGGGTEAFF.

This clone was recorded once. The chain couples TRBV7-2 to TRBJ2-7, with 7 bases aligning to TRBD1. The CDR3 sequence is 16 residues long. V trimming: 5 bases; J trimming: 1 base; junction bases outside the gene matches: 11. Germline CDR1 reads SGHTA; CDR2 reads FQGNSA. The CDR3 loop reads CASSGKDRLASYEQYF. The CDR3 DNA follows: TGTGCCAGCAGCGGGAAGGACAGGTTAGCATCCTACGAGCAGTACTTC.

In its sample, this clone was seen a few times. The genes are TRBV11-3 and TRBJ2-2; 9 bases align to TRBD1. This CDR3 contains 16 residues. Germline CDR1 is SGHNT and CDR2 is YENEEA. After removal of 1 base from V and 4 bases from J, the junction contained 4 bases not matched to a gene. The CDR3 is CASSLAGTGTTGELFF. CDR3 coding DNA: TGTGCCAGCAGCTTAGCGGGGACAGGGACCACCGGGGAGCTGTTTTTT. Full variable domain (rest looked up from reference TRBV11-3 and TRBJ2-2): EAGVVQSPRYKIIEKKQPVAFWCNPISGHNTLYWYLQNLGQGPELLIRYENEEAVDDSQLPKDRFSAERLKGVDSTLKIQPAELGDSAVYLCASSLAGTGTTGELFFGEGSRLTVL.

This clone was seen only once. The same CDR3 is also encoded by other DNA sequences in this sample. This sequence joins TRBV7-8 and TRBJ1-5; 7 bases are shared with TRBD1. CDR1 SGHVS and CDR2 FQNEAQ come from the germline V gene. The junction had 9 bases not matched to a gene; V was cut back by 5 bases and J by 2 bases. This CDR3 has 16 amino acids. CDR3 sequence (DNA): TGTGCCAGCAGCCCTCAGGGGGTTATGGGCAATCAGCCCCAGCATTTT. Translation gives CASSPQGVMGNQPQHF.

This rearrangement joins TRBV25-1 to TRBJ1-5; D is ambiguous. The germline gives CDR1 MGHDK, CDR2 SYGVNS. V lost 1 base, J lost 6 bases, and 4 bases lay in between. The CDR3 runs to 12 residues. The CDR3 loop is CASSEFGQPQHF. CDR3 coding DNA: TGTGCCAGCAGTGAATTCGGTCAGCCCCAGCATTTT. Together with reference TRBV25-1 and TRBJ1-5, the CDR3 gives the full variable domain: EADIYQTPRYLVIGTGKKITLECSQTMGHDKMYWYQQDPGMELHLIHYSYGVNSTEKGDLSSESTVSRIRTEHFPLTLESARPSHTSQYLCASSEFGQPQHFGDGTRLSIL.

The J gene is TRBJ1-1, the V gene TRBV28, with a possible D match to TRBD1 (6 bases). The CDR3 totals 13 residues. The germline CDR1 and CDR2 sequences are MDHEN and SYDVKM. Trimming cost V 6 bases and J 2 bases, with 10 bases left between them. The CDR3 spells CASRLQGNTEAFF. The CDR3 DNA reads TGTGCCAGCAGACTACAGGGAAACACTGAAGCTTTCTTT.

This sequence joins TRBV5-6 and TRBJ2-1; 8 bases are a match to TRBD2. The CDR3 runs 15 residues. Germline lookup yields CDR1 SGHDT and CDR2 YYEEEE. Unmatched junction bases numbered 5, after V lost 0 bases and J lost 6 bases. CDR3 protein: CASSLELAGLNEQFF. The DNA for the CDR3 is TGTGCCAGCAGCTTGGAGCTAGCGGGCCTCAATGAGCAGTTCTTC.

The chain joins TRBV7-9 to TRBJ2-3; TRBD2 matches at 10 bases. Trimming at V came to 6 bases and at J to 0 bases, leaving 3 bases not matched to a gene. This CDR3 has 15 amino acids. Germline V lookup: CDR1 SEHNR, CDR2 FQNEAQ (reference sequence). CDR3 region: CASRSTSGSTDTQYF. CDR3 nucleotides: TGTGCCAGCAGATCGACTAGCGGGAGCACAGATACGCAGTATTTT.

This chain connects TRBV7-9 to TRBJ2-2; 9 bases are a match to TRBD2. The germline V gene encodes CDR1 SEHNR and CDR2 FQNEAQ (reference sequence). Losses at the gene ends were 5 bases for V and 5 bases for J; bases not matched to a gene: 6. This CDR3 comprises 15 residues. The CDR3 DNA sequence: TGTGCCAGCAGCCGTCTAGCGGGGAAAACCGGGGAGCTGTTTTTT. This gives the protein CASSRLAGKTGELFF.

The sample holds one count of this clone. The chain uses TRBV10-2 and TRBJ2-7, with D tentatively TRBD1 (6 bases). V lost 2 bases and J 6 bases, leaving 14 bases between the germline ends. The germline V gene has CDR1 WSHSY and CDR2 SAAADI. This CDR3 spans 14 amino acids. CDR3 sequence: CASSEGYRVSEQYF. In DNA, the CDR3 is TGCGCCAGCAGTGAGGGTTACAGGGTCTCCGAGCAGTACTTC.

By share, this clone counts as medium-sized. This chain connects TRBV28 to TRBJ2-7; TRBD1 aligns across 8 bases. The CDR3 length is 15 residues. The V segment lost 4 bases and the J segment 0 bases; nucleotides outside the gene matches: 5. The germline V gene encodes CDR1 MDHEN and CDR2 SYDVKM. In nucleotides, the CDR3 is TGTGCCAGCAGTTCGGGACAGGCGCACTCCTACGAGCAGTACTTC. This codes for CASSSGQAHSYEQYF.

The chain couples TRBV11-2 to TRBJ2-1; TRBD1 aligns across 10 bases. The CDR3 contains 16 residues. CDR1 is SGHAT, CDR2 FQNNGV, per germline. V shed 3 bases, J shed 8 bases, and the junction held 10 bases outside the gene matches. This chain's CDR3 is CASSFDMGQGMDEQFF. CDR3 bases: TGTGCCAGCAGCTTTGATATGGGACAGGGGATGGATGAGCAGTTCTTC.

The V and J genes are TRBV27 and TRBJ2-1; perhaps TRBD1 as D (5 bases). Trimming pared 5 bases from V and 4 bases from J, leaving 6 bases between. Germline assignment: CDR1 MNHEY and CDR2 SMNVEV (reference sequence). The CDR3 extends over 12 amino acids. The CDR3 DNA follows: TGTGCCAGCAGTAACAGGTACAATGAGCAGTTCTTC. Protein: CASSNRYNEQFF.